This entry concerns a single TCR beta chain. Its antigen is not identified. The data are from a study of T cells in localized non-small cell lung cancer. The study's findings and limits: When the top 100 tumor clones were examined, a median approximately 59 of them also appeared in the adjacent lung, which was paired and uninvolved. Sequencing, confined to only one tumor region, leaves heterogeneity possible. Higher adjacent-lung clonality was associated with shorter survival. Clonality peaked in uninvolved adjacent lung rather than tumor.

The CDR3 length is 15 residues. Trimming cost V 4 bases and J 3 bases; bases outside gene matches: 4. The germline gives CDR1 SEHNR, CDR2 FQNEAQ (reference sequence). Libraries were prepared by immunoSEQ multiplex PCR; TCRdb keeps only in-frame clonotypes and omits some of them. The sample shows nearly 15,000 clones, more than 80% of them seen only once. The sequences come from peripheral blood, collected before any cancer treatment. This chain connects TRBV7-9 to TRBJ2-5, with 11 nucleotides matching TRBD2. The clonotype was recovered from a woman aged 40-70 years with stage I lung adenocarcinoma. CDR3 region: CASSSGTSGKETQYF. CDR3 nucleotides: TGTGCCAGCAGCTCCGGGACTAGCGGAAAAGAGACCCAGTACTTC.